This TCR beta chain was identified during a study of T cell responses to AZD1222 COVID-19 vaccine. Comments on this clone: Its antigen is currently unknown.

The table came from immunoSEQ multiplex PCR; TCRdb's copy has only in-frame clones and leaves some out. There are approximately 220,000 clones in the sample; about 92% occur only once, and more than 0.8% lies in the top ten. The CDR3 extends over 17 amino acids. The germline V gene encodes CDR1 LNHDA and CDR2 SQIVND (reference sequence). The V and J ends lost 7 bases and 1 base respectively, with 20 bases between them. Study-wide points: Regions 160-218 and 743-854 dominated among vaccine-associated CD4 TCRs spanning spike. Females made up more of the donors, who were largely white British, and clonal diversity may have come out too low. Baseline seropositivity occurred in only six AZD1222 recipients.

The TCR was taken from an adult in good health. The chain combines TRBV19 with TRBJ1-5; D perhaps matches TRBD1 (6 bases). The sequences come from peripheral blood, collected on day 0 of MenACWY control vaccination. The chain's CDR3 is CASMKRGYRASNQPQHF. CDR3 bases: TGTGCCAGTATGAAAAGAGGATACAGGGCCAGCAATCAGCCCCAGCATTTT.